One and the same sample provided the 23 T cell receptor beta chains below, sequenced in a study of blood T cells in healthy people across ages. Then a second PCR, running about 7 to 11 cycles, was carried out with a sample-barcoded 5' primer and a J-beta primer mix. Each CDR3 protein is one row after TCRdb ran MiXCR on the 5' RACE reads. The table lists about 1,800,000 distinct CDR3 sequences, roughly 27% of them singletons. Sequenced material: blood. These receptors were collected from a woman aged 25 to 39 in good health.

J is TRBJ1-2 and V is TRBV20-1; the D gene is possibly TRBD1 (5 bases). The V gene's germline CDR1 is DFQATT and CDR2 SNEGSKA (reference sequence). This CDR3 is built from 12 residues. Trimming removed 3 bases at V and 6 bases at J, with 11 bases between. The CDR3 sequence is CSASTVGDGYTF. In DNA, the CDR3 is TGCAGTGCTAGTACCGTGGGGGATGGCTACACCTTC.

This clonotype came up a few times. The rearrangement links TRBV7-3 to TRBJ2-3; D is ambiguous. V was cut by 5 bases and J by 2 bases, with 11 bases left in between. Germline V gene lookup returns CDR1 SGHTA and CDR2 FQGTGA. The CDR3 is made up of 14 amino acids. Here the CDR3 DNA reads TGTGCCAGCAGCCCCTTCGCCGACACAGATACGCAGTATTTT. This encodes CASSPFADTDTQYF.

A few counts support this clonotype. V gene TRBV29-1 combines with J gene TRBJ1-2; 7 positions match TRBD1. CDR3 length: 13 amino acids. CDR1 is SQVTM, CDR2 ANQGSEA, per germline. V gave up 7 bases and J gave up 7 bases; unmatched junction bases: 12. CDR3 bases: TGCAGCGCCGGACAGGCCGGGGGTTTTGGCTACACCTTC. Translation gives CSAGQAGGFGYTF.

The chain employs TRBV7-9 and TRBJ2-3, with TRBD1 matching 7 bases. This CDR3 comprises 13 residues. Germline V gives CDR1 SEHNR, CDR2 FQNEAQ (reference sequence). Unmatched junction bases numbered 9, after V lost 5 bases and J lost 10 bases. CDR3 residues: CASSPTGYLAQYF. CDR3 in DNA: TGTGCCAGCAGCCCGACAGGGTATCTGGCGCAGTATTTT.

The chain recombines TRBV4-1 with TRBJ2-2; D is possibly TRBD1 (5 bases). The germline V and J ends were trimmed by 1 base and 1 base, with 10 bases remaining between them. The CDR3 length is 16 residues. Germline V lookup: CDR1 MGHRA, CDR2 YSYEKL. The CDR3 DNA is TGCGCCAGCAGCCAAGCGCAGGGCCAGAACACCGGGGAGCTGTTTTTT. It codes for CASSQAQGQNTGELFF.

This clonotype was observed a few times. The CDR3 DNA sequence: TGTGCCATCAGTGAGCAGGGGGCTAACTATGGCTACACCTTC. Encoded protein: CAISEQGANYGYTF. The rearrangement links TRBV10-3 to TRBJ1-2, with 7 bases that match TRBD1. CDR3 length: 14 amino acids. CDR1 and CDR2 (germline): ENHRY, SYGVKD. Germline trimming cut 2 bases from V and 0 bases from J; bases unmatched to any gene: 0.

On this clonotype itself: A much larger clone lies a single base off, so this may be a read error. The chain employs TRBV7-2 and TRBJ2-1, with D possibly matching TRBD1 (6 bases). The end of the DNA is better explained by TRBJ2-7, so the J call may be wrong. Per the germline V gene, CDR1 is SGHTA and CDR2 is FQGNSA. This CDR3 is built from 16 residues. The CDR3 sequence: CASSLAGTGKYNEQYF. The CDR3 DNA follows: TGTGCCAGCAGCTTAGCGGGAACAGGGAAATACAATGAGCAGTACTTC.

This clonotype has a count of ten or more. V usage is TRBV4-1 and J usage is TRBJ2-7, with D tentatively TRBD2 (6 bases). The CDR3 is 14 amino acids. Trimming pared 0 bases from V and 1 base from J, leaving 7 bases between. The germline V gene encodes CDR1 MGHRA and CDR2 YSYEKL. CDR3 sequence: CASSQDGGSYEQYF. The CDR3 nucleotides are TGCGCCAGCAGCCAAGACGGGGGATCCTACGAGCAGTACTTC.

The rearrangement joins TRBV2 to TRBJ1-2, with D unclear. The CDR3 totals 17 residues. Trimming left V 3 bases short and J 7 bases short, with 24 bases between. The germline V gene has CDR1 SNHLY and CDR2 FYNNEI. DNA for the CDR3: TGTGCCAGCAGTGACTGGCAAGCATCTCTACGGATTCGTGGCTACACCTTC. Its protein is CASSDWQASLRIRGYTF.

This clonotype was seen only a few times. The V and J genes are TRBV5-1 and TRBJ1-2; D remains ambiguous. The CDR3 is made up of 13 amino acids. V was shortened by 4 bases and J by 4 bases, with 11 bases between the two germline ends. CDR1 SGHRS and CDR2 YFSETQ come from the germline V gene. This chain's CDR3 is CASSQDWRYGYTF. CDR3 nucleotides: TGCGCCAGCAGCCAAGACTGGCGCTATGGCTACACCTTC.

The rearrangement uses TRBV15 and TRBJ2-4; D gene unclear. CDR3 length equals 15 residues. CDR1 and CDR2 from the germline V gene are LNHNV and YYDKDF (reference sequence). Between the trimmed V and J ends, which lost 5 bases and 0 bases, there was a span of 11 bases. The CDR3 sequence is CATSPPGGAKNIQYF. In nucleotides, the CDR3 is TGTGCCACCAGCCCCCCCGGTGGAGCCAAAAACATTCAGTACTTC.

The chain couples TRBV9 to TRBJ2-7, with unresolved D. The CDR3 extends over 13 amino acids. Germline loops: CDR1 SGDLS, CDR2 YYNGEE. The V end was cut by 1 base, the J end by 3 bases, with 8 bases between. CDR3 bases: TGTGCCAGCAGCGTAACAAGCAACTACGAGCAGTACTTC. This gives the protein CASSVTSNYEQYF.

This clonotype was found a few times. Germline and junction disagree at one end, which may indicate a read error. V and J are TRBV7-9 and TRBJ2-7, with TRBD1 identical over 7 bases. Germline V gene sequence: CDR1 SEHNR, CDR2 FQNEAQ (reference sequence). The CDR3 has 16 amino acids. In nucleotides, the CDR3 is TGCGCCAGCAGCTCGACCATGGGGACAGATGACTACGAGCAGTACTTC. Amino acids: CASSSTMGTDDYEQYF.

The gene calls are TRBV7-9 and TRBJ2-3, with D possibly TRBD1 on 5 matching bases. V lost 1 base, J lost 1 base, and 9 bases lay in between. The CDR3 spans 15 residues. Germline V CDR1 and CDR2: SEHNR, FQNEAQ (reference sequence). The CDR3 loop is CASSLEVRGTDTQYF. The CDR3 DNA is TGTGCCAGCAGCTTAGAGGTCAGGGGCACAGATACGCAGTATTTT.

V usage is TRBV7-2 and J usage is TRBJ2-1; TRBD1 matches at 7 bases. J was trimmed by 6 bases and V by 4 bases; bases with no gene match: 6. The CDR3 has 14 residues. Per the germline V gene, CDR1 is SGHTA and CDR2 is FQGNSA. The CDR3 loop is CASSSWTGRNEQFF. CDR3 bases: TGTGCCAGCAGCTCTTGGACAGGCCGCAATGAGCAGTTCTTC.

The genes are TRBV20-1 and TRBJ2-3; no clear D gene. The CDR3 sequence is 14 residues long. Deletions cut 5 bases from V and 5 bases from J, with 17 bases between. Germline V lookup: CDR1 DFQATT, CDR2 SNEGSKA (reference sequence). CDR3 residues: CSAQTDQWVDTQYF. Here the CDR3 DNA reads TGCAGTGCTCAGACGGACCAGTGGGTAGATACGCAGTATTTT.

The rearrangement links TRBV12-3 or TRBV12-4 to TRBJ2-7; TRBD1 might be the D (5 bases). The V and J ends lost 2 bases and 7 bases respectively, with 12 bases between them. The CDR3 sequence is 13 residues long. The CDR3 loop reads CASSLIGDGEQYF. The CDR3 DNA sequence: TGTGCCAGCAGTTTAATAGGGGATGGGGAGCAGTACTTC.

This clonotype was seen a few times. The chain joins TRBV7-2 to TRBJ2-7; either TRBD1 or TRBD2 may supply D (5 bases each). Deletions cut 3 bases from V and 2 bases from J, with 14 bases between. Germline values: CDR1 SGHTA, CDR2 FQGNSA. The CDR3 spans 15 residues. DNA of the CDR3: TGTGCCAGCAGCTTCACCGGGACCCCTACCTACGAGCAGTACTTC. This encodes CASSFTGTPTYEQYF.

V is TRBV7-2 and J is TRBJ2-7; no firm D call. The CDR3 covers 11 residues. CDR1 is SGHTA and CDR2 is FQGNSA in the germline V gene. Between the trimmed V and J ends, which lost 6 bases and 6 bases, there was a span of 9 bases. Here the CDR3 reads CASRGSGEQYF. In DNA form, the CDR3 reads TGTGCCAGCAGGGGCTCCGGCGAGCAGTACTTC.

The rearrangement joins TRBV5-1 to TRBJ2-1; 9 nucleotides match TRBD1. Per the germline V gene, CDR1 is SGHRS and CDR2 is YFSETQ. There are 15 residues in the CDR3. Trimming at V came to 4 bases and at J to 3 bases, leaving 5 bases not matched to a gene. DNA for the CDR3: TGCGCCAGCAGCGGGGCGGGACAGGGCTACAATGAGCAGTTCTTC. It specifies CASSGAGQGYNEQFF.

This clonotype was seen a few times. CDR3 DNA sequence: TGTGCCAGCAGCCCATACGTGAATGAAAAACTGTTTTTT. Translated: CASSPYVNEKLFF. V usage is TRBV7-9 and J usage is TRBJ1-4; D not resolved. There are 13 residues in the CDR3. Germline V gene data show CDR1 as SEHNR and CDR2 as FQNEAQ (reference sequence). V lost 5 bases, J lost 5 bases, and 9 bases lay in between.

The V gene is TRBV3-1, the J gene TRBJ2-5, with unresolved D. Germline lookup yields CDR1 LGHDT and CDR2 YNNKEL (reference sequence). Deletions cut 5 bases from V and 5 bases from J, with 15 bases between. This CDR3 contains 14 residues. CDR3 loop: CASSSLGARETQYF. The DNA for the CDR3 is TGTGCCAGCAGCTCCCTGGGTGCGAGGGAGACCCAGTACTTC.

This clonotype occurred a few times. This chain uses TRBV12-3 or TRBV12-4 with TRBJ2-7, with TRBD2 as a possible D gene (6 bases). Trimming took 5 bases from V and 2 from J, leaving 13 bases between them. This CDR3 is built from 14 residues. CDR3 bases: TGTGCCAGCAGTATATCTAGCGCGACCTACGAGCAGTACTTC. Translating gives CASSISSATYEQYF.